This entry features one T cell receptor (beta chain) sequence. The data belong to a study of blood T cell repertoires in COVID-19. Study details: In each case, the material was cDNA or gDNA derived from T cells, B-cell-depleted T cells, or PBMCs.

The method was immunoSEQ multiplex PCR; TCRdb's version includes in-frame clones alone and lacks a portion of them. The sample contains about 140,000 clones, approximately 81% of which appear only once. Residents of about two dozen US areas, aged about 18 to 95 years, made up the participants. Germline CDR1 LNHDA, CDR2 SQIVND (reference sequence). Trimming cost V 4 bases and J 2 bases; bases outside gene matches: 5. This CDR3 has 16 residues. The chain links TRBV19 to TRBJ2-3, with 11 positions matching TRBD2. The TCR comes from a man aged 40-50 years with acute COVID-19. Source material: PBMCs or T cells enriched from blood (not recorded which). The CDR3 DNA reads TGTGCCAGTAGTACGTTAGCGGGAGGGACCACAGATACGCAGTATTTT. Residues: CASSTLAGGTTDTQYF.